This T cell receptor beta chain was documented in a study of T cells in Graves' hyperthyroidism and ophthalmopathy. The CDR3 consists of 14 residues. The germline V gene encodes CDR1 LNHDA and CDR2 SQIVND (reference sequence). V lost 5 bases and J lost 3, with 13 bases in between. This clonotype was seen many times. The investigators amplified TCR beta CDR3 regions from RNA transcripts. The HTBI primer set was used in a first-round RT-PCR of the TCR CDR3. TCRdb re-called the multiplex PCR reads through MiXCR, storing one row per CDR3 protein. Of about 520,000 distinct CDR3 sequences listed, around a quarter are singletons.

This chain joins TRBV19 and TRBJ2-5, with D possibly matching TRBD2 (5 bases). Input material: blood. The receptor was isolated from a woman aged 25 to 39 with Graves' ophthalmopathy. CDR3 protein: CASSLLEAEETQYF. DNA for the CDR3: TGTGCCAGTAGTCTCCTTGAAGCGGAAGAGACCCAGTACTTC.